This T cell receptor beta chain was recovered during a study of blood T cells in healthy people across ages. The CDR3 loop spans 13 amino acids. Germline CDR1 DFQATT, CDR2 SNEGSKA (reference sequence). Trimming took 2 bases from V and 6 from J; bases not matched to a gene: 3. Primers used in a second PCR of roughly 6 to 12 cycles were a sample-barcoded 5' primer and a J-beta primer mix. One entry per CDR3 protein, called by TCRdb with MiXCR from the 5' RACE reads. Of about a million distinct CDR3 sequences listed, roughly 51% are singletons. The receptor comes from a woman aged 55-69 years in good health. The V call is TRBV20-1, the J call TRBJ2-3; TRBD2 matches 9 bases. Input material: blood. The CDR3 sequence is CSARWTSDDTQYF. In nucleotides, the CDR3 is TGCAGTGCTAGATGGACTAGCGACGATACGCAGTATTTT.